The 14 T cell receptor beta chains below come from one sample, sequenced in a study of cytomegalovirus exposure and HLA in healthy donors. PCR used 60 Vbeta primers and 13 Jbeta primers. Data came from immunoSEQ multiplex PCR; TCRdb stores just in-frame clones and leaves some out. The table shows 100,000 to 150,000 clones, with approximately 72% occurring only once. Sequenced material: PBMCs. These receptors all come from a man aged 18 to 30 in good health and CMV-seronegative.

This rearrangement joins TRBV4-2 to TRBJ2-2; 7 nucleotides match TRBD2. V was clipped by 0 bases and J by 0 bases; unmatched bases: 4. In germline, CDR1 is LGHNA, CDR2 YNFKEQ. This CDR3 has 17 amino acids. This CDR3 is CASSQESGLANTGELFF. In DNA form, the CDR3 reads TGTGCCAGCAGCCAAGAATCCGGACTAGCGAACACCGGGGAGCTGTTTTTT.

V is TRBV9 and J is TRBJ1-6; maybe TRBD1 (6 bases). This CDR3 is built from 15 residues. Germline CDR1 reads SGDLS; CDR2 reads YYNGEE. Trimming shortened V by 0 bases and J by 7 bases, and 11 bases separated the two germline ends. The CDR3 DNA follows: TGTGCCAGCAGCGTAGAGGTACAGGGAAATTCACCCCTCCACTTT. Translated, it gives CASSVEVQGNSPLHF.

The chain carries TRBV28 and TRBJ2-1; no clear D gene. Between the trimmed V and J ends, which lost 5 bases and 0 bases, there was a span of 8 bases. The CDR3 runs to 14 residues. Per the germline V gene, CDR1 is MDHEN and CDR2 is SYDVKM. Here the CDR3 reads CASSMRGSYNEQFF. For the CDR3, the DNA is TGTGCCAGCAGTATGCGAGGCTCCTACAATGAGCAGTTCTTC.

This clone was found a few times. J is TRBJ2-5 and V is TRBV5-4, with 9 positions matching TRBD1. From germline, CDR1 is SGHNT and CDR2 YYREEE (reference sequence). Unmatched junction bases numbered 5, after V lost 3 bases and J lost 2 bases. This CDR3 is built from 15 residues. The DNA for the CDR3 is TGTGCCAGCAGCTCTCGACAGGGGGTACAAGAGACCCAGTACTTC. It yields the protein CASSSRQGVQETQYF.

The chain uses TRBV5-1 and TRBJ2-6; 7 nucleotides line up with TRBD1. V dropped 7 bases and J dropped 3; count of bases not matched to a gene: 4. Germline lookup yields CDR1 SGHRS and CDR2 YFSETQ. This CDR3 is 14 amino acids long. The CDR3 spells CASASGGGANVLTF. Written as DNA, the CDR3 is TGCGCCAGCGCGTCAGGGGGTGGGGCCAACGTCCTGACTTTC.

This clone was observed a few times. This chain links TRBV27 with TRBJ1-2, with a possible D match to TRBD1 (6 bases). This CDR3 has 14 amino acids. The V and J ends lost 5 bases and 5 bases respectively, with 15 bases between them. Germline V gene lookup returns CDR1 MNHEY and CDR2 SMNVEV (reference sequence). Written as DNA, the CDR3 is TGTGCCAGCAGTCCGTCGTGGACAGCGTATGGCTACACCTTC. Translating it yields CASSPSWTAYGYTF.

The chain recombines TRBV7-2 with TRBJ2-2; D call uncertain. V lost 4 bases and J 7 bases, leaving 7 bases between the germline ends. The CDR3 has 12 residues. Germline V gene data show CDR1 as SGHTA and CDR2 as FQGNSA. The CDR3 protein is CASSYRSGELFF. Here the CDR3 DNA reads TGTGCCAGCAGCTACAGAAGCGGGGAGCTGTTTTTT.

Only a few counts were recorded for this clone. V usage is TRBV7-2 and J usage is TRBJ2-1; weak D call: TRBD2 (6 bases). CDR1 and CDR2 from the germline V gene are SGHTA and FQGNSA. The CDR3 sequence is 16 residues long. The V gene lost 5 bases and the J gene lost 0 bases, with 14 bases spanning the gap. The CDR3 region is CASSHPGLSSYNEQFF. CDR3 bases: TGTGCCAGCAGCCACCCGGGACTCAGCTCCTACAATGAGCAGTTCTTC.

This chain uses TRBV19 with TRBJ1-2; the match to TRBD1 covers 9 bases. V dropped 3 bases and J dropped 2; count of bases not matched to a gene: 13. Germline V gene sequence: CDR1 LNHDA, CDR2 SQIVND (reference sequence). This CDR3 has 18 amino acids. The CDR3 DNA follows: TGTGCCAGTAGTATCCACACCGGGACAGGGATATCGAACTATGGCTACACCTTC. Encoded protein: CASSIHTGTGISNYGYTF.

This clone was seen a handful of times. The V gene is TRBV28, the J gene TRBJ1-3; 9 nucleotides line up with TRBD1. The CDR3 is 15 residues long. Germline V gene data show CDR1 as MDHEN and CDR2 as SYDVKM. Trimming cost V 5 bases and J 4 bases; bases outside gene matches: 6. CDR3 residues: CASSVTGGIGNTIYF. DNA for the CDR3: TGTGCCAGCAGTGTGACAGGGGGTATCGGAAACACCATATATTTT. Full variable domain (rest looked up from reference TRBV28 and TRBJ1-3): DVKVTQSSRYLVKRTGEKVFLECVQDMDHENMFWYRQDPGLGLRLIYFSYDVKMKEKGDIPEGYSVSREKKERFSLILESASTNQTSMYLCASSVTGGIGNTIYFGEGSWLTVV.

V usage is TRBV9 and J usage is TRBJ2-7; possible D gene TRBD1, 6 bases. V was pared by 3 bases and J by 0 bases, with 16 bases between. The CDR3 runs to 16 residues. CDR1 SGDLS and CDR2 YYNGEE come from the germline V gene. In DNA, the CDR3 is TGTGCCAGCAGCGCGACACAGGGTGCTTCCTCCTACGAGCAGTACTTC. It translates to CASSATQGASSYEQYF. Full variable domain (outside the CDR3, taken from reference TRBV9 and TRBJ2-7): DSGVTQTPKHLITATGQRVTLRCSPRSGDLSVYWYQQSLDQGLQFLIQYYNGEERAKGNILERFSAQQFPDLHSELNLSSLELGDSALYFCASSATQGASSYEQYFGPGTRLTVT.

The chain uses TRBV27 and TRBJ1-5; D gene ambiguous. The V end was cut by 5 bases, the J end by 4 bases, with 9 bases between. CDR1 and CDR2 from the germline V gene are MNHEY and SMNVEV (reference sequence). CDR3 length: 13 amino acids. The CDR3 DNA is TGTGCCAGCAGTCGCGGGTGGAATCAGCCCCAGCATTTT. It codes for CASSRGWNQPQHF.

The chain couples TRBV30 to TRBJ2-7, with 10 bases lining up with TRBD1. Germline values: CDR1 GTSNPN, CDR2 SVGIG (reference sequence). The CDR3 sequence is 14 residues long. After removal of 5 bases from V and 6 bases from J, the junction contained 10 bases not matched to a gene. The chain's CDR3 is CAWGTGTGDVEQYF. CDR3 in DNA: TGTGCCTGGGGCACCGGGACAGGGGACGTCGAGCAGTACTTC.

The chain combines TRBV5-4 with TRBJ1-1; a weak D match, TRBD1 (6 bases). V was shortened by 0 bases and J by 0 bases, with 15 bases between the two germline ends. This CDR3 comprises 17 residues. Germline CDR1 reads SGHNT; CDR2 reads YYREEE (reference sequence). In DNA form, the CDR3 reads TGTGCCAGCAGCTTGGGGGGACAATCGATAATGAACACTGAAGCTTTCTTT. This sequence encodes CASSLGGQSIMNTEAFF.